This note documents a single T cell receptor beta chain sequence. Antigen unknown. The repertoire was sequenced with immunoSEQ multiplex PCR; TCRdb's copy has only in-frame clones and lacks some. The table records about 150,000 clones, 90% of them present only once. V was shortened by 2 bases and J by 3 bases, with 12 bases between the two germline ends. Germline CDR1 MRHNA, CDR2 SNTAGT. This CDR3 spans 15 amino acids. This record comes from a study of T cell responses to AZD1222 COVID-19 vaccine. Study observations and caveats: Spike-wide vaccine-associated CD4 TCRs dominated at 160-218 and 743-854. Breadth and depth of Spike-specific TCRs rose after two AZD1222 doses.

The specimen was peripheral blood, collected on day 0 of AZD1222 vaccination. The TCR sequence derives from an adult in good health. The chain joins TRBV6-4 to TRBJ2-3, with D perhaps matching TRBD2 (7 bases). Written as DNA, the CDR3 is TGTGCCAGCAGTGACAGGGGGGGGCCGACAGATACGCAGTATTTT. Translation gives CASSDRGGPTDTQYF.